The 5 T cell receptor beta chains in this list originate from one sample, sequenced in a study of T cells after posttransplantation cyclophosphamide. TCRdb's table, derived via immunoSEQ multiplex PCR, lists solely in-frame clones and lacks some. In total the sample includes about 30,000 clones, none of them seen once. The sequencing input was PBMCs. These receptors were obtained from a woman aged 25 to 39 in good health and a related stem cell transplant donor.

At least ten counts were recorded for this clone. The chain has TRBV7-2 and TRBJ2-7; perhaps TRBD1 as D (6 bases). This CDR3 has 14 amino acids. V lost 5 bases to trimming and J lost 3 bases, with 14 bases between them. Germline values: CDR1 SGHTA, CDR2 FQGNSA. The CDR3 coding sequence is TGTGCCAGCAGCCTATCCGGGACAAACTACGAGCAGTACTTC. Encoded protein: CASSLSGTNYEQYF. Combining the CDR3 with reference TRBV7-2 and TRBJ2-7 gives the whole variable domain GAGVSQSPSNKVTEKGKDVELRCDPISGHTALYWYRQSLGQGLEFLIYFQGNSAPDKSGLPSDRFSAERTGGSVSTLTIQRTQQEDSAVYLCASSLSGTNYEQYFGPGTRLTVT.

Note on this clone: A read error may produce the germline difference seen at one junction end. The rearrangement joins TRBV6-5 to TRBJ2-7; D unclear. Germline values: CDR1 MNHEY, CDR2 SVGAGI. The CDR3 loop spans 11 amino acids. The CDR3 loop reads CASRYSYEQYF. The CDR3 coding sequence is TGTGCCAGCAGATACTCCTACGAGCAGTACTTC.

This clone has ten or more counts. This chain links TRBV5-1 with TRBJ2-5; D perhaps matches TRBD2 (6 bases). The CDR3 covers 16 residues. The V gene lost 4 bases and the J gene lost 1 base, with 17 bases spanning the gap. In germline, CDR1 is SGHRS, CDR2 YFSETQ. The CDR3 nucleotides read TGCGCCAGCAGCCCTGGCCCTGCGGGGCCCCAAGAGACCCAGTACTTC. It specifies CASSPGPAGPQETQYF.

In this sample, this clone turned up a few times. The chain couples TRBV20-1 to TRBJ1-2; tentatively, D is TRBD1 (5 bases). The CDR3 is 11 residues long. V was shortened by 3 bases and J by 7 bases, with 9 bases between the two germline ends. CDR1 is DFQATT, CDR2 SNEGSKA, per germline (reference sequence). The CDR3 DNA follows: TGCAGTGCTAGGGGGGGGTCTGGCTACACCTTC. This sequence encodes CSARGGSGYTF.

Many counts were recorded for this clone. The genes are TRBV9 and TRBJ1-1, with 7 positions matching TRBD1. V gave up 3 bases and J gave up 1 base; unmatched junction bases: 6. Germline V gene data show CDR1 as SGDLS and CDR2 as YYNGEE. This CDR3 has 15 amino acids. The CDR3 sequence: CASSGGQAGNTEAFF. The DNA for the CDR3 is TGTGCCAGCAGCGGTGGACAGGCGGGGAACACTGAAGCTTTCTTT.